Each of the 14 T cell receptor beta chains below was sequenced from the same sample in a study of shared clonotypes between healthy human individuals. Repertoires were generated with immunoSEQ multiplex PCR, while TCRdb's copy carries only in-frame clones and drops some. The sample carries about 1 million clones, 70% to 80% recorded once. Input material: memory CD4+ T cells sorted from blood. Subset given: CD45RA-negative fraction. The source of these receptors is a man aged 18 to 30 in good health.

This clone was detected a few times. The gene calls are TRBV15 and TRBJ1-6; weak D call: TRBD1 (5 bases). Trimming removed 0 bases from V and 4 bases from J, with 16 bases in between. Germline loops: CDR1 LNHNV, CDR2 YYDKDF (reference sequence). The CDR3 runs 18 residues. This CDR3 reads CATSRDLFSRQYNSPLHF. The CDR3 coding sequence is TGTGCCACCAGCAGAGATCTGTTTTCCCGACAGTATAATTCACCCCTCCACTTT.

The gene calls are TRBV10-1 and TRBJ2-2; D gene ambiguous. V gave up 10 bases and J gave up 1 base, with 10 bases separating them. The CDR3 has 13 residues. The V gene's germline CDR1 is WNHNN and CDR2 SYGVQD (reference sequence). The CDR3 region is CATRTVNTGELFF. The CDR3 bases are TGCGCCACCCGTACAGTGAACACCGGGGAGCTGTTTTTT.

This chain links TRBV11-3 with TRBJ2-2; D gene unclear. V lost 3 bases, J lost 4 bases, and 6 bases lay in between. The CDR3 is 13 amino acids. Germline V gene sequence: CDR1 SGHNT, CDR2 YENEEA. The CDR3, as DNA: TGTGCCAGCAGCTTCCTCATCACCGGGGAGCTGTTTTTT. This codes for CASSFLITGELFF.

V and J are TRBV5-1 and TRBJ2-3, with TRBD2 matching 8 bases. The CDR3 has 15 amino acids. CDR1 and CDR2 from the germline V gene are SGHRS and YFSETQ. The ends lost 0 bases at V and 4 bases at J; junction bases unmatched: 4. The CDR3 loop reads CASSLADGRADTQYF. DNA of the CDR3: TGCGCCAGCAGCTTGGCTGACGGGAGGGCAGATACGCAGTATTTT.

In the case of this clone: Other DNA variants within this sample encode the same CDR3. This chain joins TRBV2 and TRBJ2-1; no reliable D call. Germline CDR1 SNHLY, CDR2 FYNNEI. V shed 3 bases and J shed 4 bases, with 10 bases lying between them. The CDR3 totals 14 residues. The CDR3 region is CASSDRGGYNEQFF. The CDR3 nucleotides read TGTGCCAGCAGTGACAGAGGCGGATACAATGAGCAGTTCTTC.

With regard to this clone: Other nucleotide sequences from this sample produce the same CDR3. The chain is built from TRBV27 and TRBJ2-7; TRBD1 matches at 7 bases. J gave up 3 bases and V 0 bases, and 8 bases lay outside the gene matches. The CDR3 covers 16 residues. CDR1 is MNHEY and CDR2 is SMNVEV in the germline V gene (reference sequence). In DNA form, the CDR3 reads TGTGCCAGCAGTTTATCATCCCCGGGACAGAGCTACGAGCAGTACTTC. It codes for CASSLSSPGQSYEQYF.

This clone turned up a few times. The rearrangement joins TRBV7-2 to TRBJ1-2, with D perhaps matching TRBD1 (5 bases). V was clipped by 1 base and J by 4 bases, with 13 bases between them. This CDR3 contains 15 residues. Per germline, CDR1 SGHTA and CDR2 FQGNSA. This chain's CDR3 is CASSLGVGGVYGYTF. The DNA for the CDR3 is TGTGCCAGCAGCTTAGGGGTTGGGGGAGTCTATGGCTACACCTTC.

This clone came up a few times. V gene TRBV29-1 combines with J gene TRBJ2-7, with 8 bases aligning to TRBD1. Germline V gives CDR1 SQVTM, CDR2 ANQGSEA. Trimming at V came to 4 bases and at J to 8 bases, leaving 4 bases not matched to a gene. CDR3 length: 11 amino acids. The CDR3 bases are TGCAGCGTTGCAACAGGGGGAAAGCAGTACTTC. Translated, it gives CSVATGGKQYF.

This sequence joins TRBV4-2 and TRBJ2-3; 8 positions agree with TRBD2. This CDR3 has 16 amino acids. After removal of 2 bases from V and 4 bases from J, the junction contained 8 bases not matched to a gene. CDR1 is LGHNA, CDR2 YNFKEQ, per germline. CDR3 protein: CASSQSPGGAADTQYF. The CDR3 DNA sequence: TGTGCCAGCAGCCAATCGCCCGGGGGGGCCGCAGATACGCAGTATTTT.

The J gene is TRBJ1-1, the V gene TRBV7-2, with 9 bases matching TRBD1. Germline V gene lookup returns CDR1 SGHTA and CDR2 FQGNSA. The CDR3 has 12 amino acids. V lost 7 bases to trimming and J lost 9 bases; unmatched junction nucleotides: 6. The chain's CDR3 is CASNPGQGQAFF. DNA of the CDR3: TGTGCCAGCAACCCGGGACAGGGACAAGCTTTCTTT. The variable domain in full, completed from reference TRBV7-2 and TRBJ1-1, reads GAGVSQSPSNKVTEKGKDVELRCDPISGHTALYWYRQSLGQGLEFLIYFQGNSAPDKSGLPSDRFSAERTGGSVSTLTIQRTQQEDSAVYLCASNPGQGQAFFGQGTRLTVV.

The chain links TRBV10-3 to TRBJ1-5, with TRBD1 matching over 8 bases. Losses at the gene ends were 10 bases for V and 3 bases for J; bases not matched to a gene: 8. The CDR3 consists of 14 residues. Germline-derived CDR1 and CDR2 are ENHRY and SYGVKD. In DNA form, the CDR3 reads TGTGCCACCCGGACAGGGTCAACCAATCAGCCCCAGCATTTT. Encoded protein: CATRTGSTNQPQHF.

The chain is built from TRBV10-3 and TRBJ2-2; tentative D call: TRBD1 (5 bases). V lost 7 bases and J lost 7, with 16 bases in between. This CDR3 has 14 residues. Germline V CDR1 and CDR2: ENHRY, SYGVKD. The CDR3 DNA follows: TGTGCCATCACCAGACAGAGAGACGGCGGGGAGCTGTTTTTT. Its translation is CAITRQRDGGELFF.

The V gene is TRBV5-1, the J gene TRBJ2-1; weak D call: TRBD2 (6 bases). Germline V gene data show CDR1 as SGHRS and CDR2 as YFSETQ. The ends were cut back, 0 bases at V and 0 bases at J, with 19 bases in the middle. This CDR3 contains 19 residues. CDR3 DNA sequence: TGCGCCAGCAGCTTGGCGACGACTAGGGGTAAAAGCTCCTACAATGAGCAGTTCTTC. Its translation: CASSLATTRGKSSYNEQFF.

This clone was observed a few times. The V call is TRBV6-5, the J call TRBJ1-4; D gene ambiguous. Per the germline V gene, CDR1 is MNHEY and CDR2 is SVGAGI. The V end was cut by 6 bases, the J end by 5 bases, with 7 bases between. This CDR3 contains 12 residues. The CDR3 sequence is CASSQRNEKLFF. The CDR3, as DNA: TGTGCCAGCAGCCAGCGGAATGAAAAACTGTTTTTT.